What follows describes a single T cell receptor beta chain. The CDR3 spans 16 residues. The germline gives CDR1 MDHEN, CDR2 SYDVKM. The libraries of TRB cDNA were constructed through 5' RACE using UMI labels. TCRdb re-called the 5' RACE reads and shows each CDR3 protein once, DNA omitted. The table counts 55,000 to 65,000 distinct CDR3 sequences; 4.3% lies in the top ten. This record comes from a study of CXCR3-negative and CXCR3-positive naive CD8 T cells. This chain joins TRBV28 and TRBJ1-5; lacking DNA, the TRBD1 call made by TCRdb goes unchecked. The sample consisted of naive CXCR3- CD8+ T cells from blood. Regarding subset: CD45RO-CCR7+CD27+CD95- naive CD8+ T cells lacking CXCR3 (TNR3-). The origin of this receptor is a human donor in good health. Some clones in this sample may be carry-over from other donors' samples. The CDR3 region is CASSLVGTGGYQPQHF. Using reference TRBV28 and TRBJ1-5 for the parts outside the CDR3, the full variable domain is DVKVTQSSRYLVKRTGEKVFLECVQDMDHENMFWYRQDPGLGLRLIYFSYDVKMKEKGDIPEGYSVSREKKERFSLILESASTNQTSMYLCASSLVGTGGYQPQHFGDGTRLSIL.